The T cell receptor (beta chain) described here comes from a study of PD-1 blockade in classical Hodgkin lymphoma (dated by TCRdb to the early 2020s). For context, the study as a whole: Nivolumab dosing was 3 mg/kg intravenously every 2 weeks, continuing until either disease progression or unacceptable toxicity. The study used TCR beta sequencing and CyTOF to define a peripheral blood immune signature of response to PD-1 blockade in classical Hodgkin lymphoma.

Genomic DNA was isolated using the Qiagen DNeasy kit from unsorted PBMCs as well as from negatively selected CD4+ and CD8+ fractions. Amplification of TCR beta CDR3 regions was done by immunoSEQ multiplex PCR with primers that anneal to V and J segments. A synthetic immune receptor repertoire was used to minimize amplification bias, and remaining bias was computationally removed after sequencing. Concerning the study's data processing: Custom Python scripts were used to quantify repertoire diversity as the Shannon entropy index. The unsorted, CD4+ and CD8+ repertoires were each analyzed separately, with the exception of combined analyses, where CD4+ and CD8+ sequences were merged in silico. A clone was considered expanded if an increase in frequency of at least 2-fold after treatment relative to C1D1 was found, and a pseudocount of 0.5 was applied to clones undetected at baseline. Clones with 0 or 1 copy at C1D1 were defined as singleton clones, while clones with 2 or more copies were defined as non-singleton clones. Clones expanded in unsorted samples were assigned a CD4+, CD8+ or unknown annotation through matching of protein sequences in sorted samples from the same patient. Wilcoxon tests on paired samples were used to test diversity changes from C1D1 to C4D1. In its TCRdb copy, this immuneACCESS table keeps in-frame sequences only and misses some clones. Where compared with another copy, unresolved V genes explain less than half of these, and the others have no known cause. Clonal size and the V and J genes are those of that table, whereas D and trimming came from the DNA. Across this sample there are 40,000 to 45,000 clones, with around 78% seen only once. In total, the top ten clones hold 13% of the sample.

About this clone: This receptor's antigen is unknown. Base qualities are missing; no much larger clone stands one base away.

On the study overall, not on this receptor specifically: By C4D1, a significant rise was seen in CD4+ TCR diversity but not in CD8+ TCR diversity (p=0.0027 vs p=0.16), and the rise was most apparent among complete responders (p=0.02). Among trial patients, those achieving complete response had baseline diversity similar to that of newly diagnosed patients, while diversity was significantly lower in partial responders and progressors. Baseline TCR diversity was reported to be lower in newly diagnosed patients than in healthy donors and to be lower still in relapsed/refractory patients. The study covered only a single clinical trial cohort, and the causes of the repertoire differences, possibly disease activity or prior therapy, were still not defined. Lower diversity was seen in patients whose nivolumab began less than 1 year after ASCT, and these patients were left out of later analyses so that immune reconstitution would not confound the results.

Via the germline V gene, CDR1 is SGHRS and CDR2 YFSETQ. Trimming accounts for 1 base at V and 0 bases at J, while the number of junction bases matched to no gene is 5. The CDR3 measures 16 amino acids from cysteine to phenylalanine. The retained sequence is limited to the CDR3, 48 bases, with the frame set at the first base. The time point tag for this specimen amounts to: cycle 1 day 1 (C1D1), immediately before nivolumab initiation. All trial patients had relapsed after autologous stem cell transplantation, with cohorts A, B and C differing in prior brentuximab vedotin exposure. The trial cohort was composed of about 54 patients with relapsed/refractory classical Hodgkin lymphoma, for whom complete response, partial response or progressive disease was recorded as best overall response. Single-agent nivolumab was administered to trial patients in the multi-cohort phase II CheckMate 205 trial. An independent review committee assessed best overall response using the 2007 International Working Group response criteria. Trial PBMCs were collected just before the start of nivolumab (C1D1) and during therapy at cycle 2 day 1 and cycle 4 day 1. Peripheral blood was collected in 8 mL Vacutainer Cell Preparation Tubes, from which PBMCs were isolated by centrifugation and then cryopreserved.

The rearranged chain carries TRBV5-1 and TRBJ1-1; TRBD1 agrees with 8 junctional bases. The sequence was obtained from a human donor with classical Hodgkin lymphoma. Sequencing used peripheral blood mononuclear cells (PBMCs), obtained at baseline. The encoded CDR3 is CASSLSAGGMNTEAFF. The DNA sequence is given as TGCGCCAGCAGCTTGTCCGCAGGGGGCATGAACACTGAAGCTTTCTTT.